This passage covers 20 T cell receptor beta chains from one sample sequenced in a study of TIL therapy for anti-PD-1-resistant metastatic lung cancer. The libraries were made with immunoSEQ v3. The protocol was immunoSEQ multiplex PCR, while the TCRdb copy is restricted to in-frame clones and leaves out a portion. The data contain about 60,000 clones, around 87% of them singletons. Time point noted: pre-treatment sample, taken before nivolumab and TIL therapy. Specimen: blood, collected at baseline. The receptors here all came from a person between 30 and 79 years old with non-small cell lung cancer.

The gene calls are TRBV5-1 and TRBJ2-1; tentatively, D is TRBD2 (6 bases). Between the trimmed V and J ends, which lost 3 bases and 5 bases, there was a span of 15 bases. Germline CDR1 is SGHRS and CDR2 is YFSETQ. The CDR3 extends over 15 amino acids. The CDR3 region is CASSSRAGPNNEQFF. The CDR3 DNA sequence: TGCGCCAGCAGCTCGAGGGCGGGACCGAACAATGAGCAGTTCTTC.

V gene TRBV19 combines with J gene TRBJ1-4; TRBD1 matches at 10 bases. The CDR3 consists of 14 residues. The V gene end was trimmed by 9 bases and the J gene end by 6 bases; junction bases not matched to a gene: 7. Germline CDR1 and CDR2: LNHDA and SQIVND (reference sequence). CDR3 loop: CASRRGTGDEKLFF. In DNA form, the CDR3 reads TGTGCCAGCAGGCGGGGGACAGGGGATGAAAAACTGTTTTTT.

This chain uses TRBV5-5 with TRBJ1-1; 8 positions match TRBD1. Germline loops: CDR1 SGHKS, CDR2 YYEKEE (reference sequence). Germline trimming cut 3 bases from V and 4 bases from J; bases unmatched to any gene: 5. The CDR3 covers 14 residues. CDR3 nucleotides: TGTGCCAGCAGCTGGGGCAGGGGGCCCACTGAAGCTTTCTTT. It specifies CASSWGRGPTEAFF.

This clone was seen just once. This rearrangement joins TRBV9 to TRBJ1-2; D ambiguous. The CDR3 runs to 13 residues. Trimming removed 3 bases at V and 8 bases at J, with 14 bases between. The germline V gene has CDR1 SGDLS and CDR2 YYNGEE. The CDR3 protein is CASSAEWGGGYTF. Here the CDR3 DNA reads TGTGCCAGCAGCGCCGAGTGGGGAGGCGGCTACACCTTC. The full variable domain, in which reference TRBV9 and TRBJ1-2 provide the parts outside the CDR3, is DSGVTQTPKHLITATGQRVTLRCSPRSGDLSVYWYQQSLDQGLQFLIQYYNGEERAKGNILERFSAQQFPDLHSELNLSSLELGDSALYFCASSAEWGGGYTFGSGTRLTVV.

The genes are TRBV6-2 or TRBV6-3 and TRBJ2-4; D unresolved. The CDR3 contains 12 residues. V was shortened by 5 bases and J by 7 bases, with 9 bases between the two germline ends. Germline V lookup: CDR1 MNHEY, CDR2 SVGEGT. CDR3 region: CASSLLENIQYF. CDR3 DNA: TGTGCCAGCAGTCTCCTAGAGAACATTCAGTACTTC.

CDR3 in DNA: TGTGCCAGCAGTTTGTGGGACAGGGCGAGCTCTGGGGCCAACGTCCTGACTTTC. Its protein product is CASSLWDRASSGANVLTF. The V and J genes are TRBV28 and TRBJ2-6; TRBD1 aligns across 9 bases. The CDR3 is 18 residues long. Trimming cost V 3 bases and J 0 bases; bases outside gene matches: 6. Germline CDR1 reads MDHEN; CDR2 reads SYDVKM.

The table lists this clone with a count of one. The rearrangement uses TRBV30 and TRBJ1-3; D ambiguous. The V end lost 5 bases, the J end lost 0 bases, and 5 bases lay between the germline ends. There are 12 residues in the CDR3. Germline CDR1 is GTSNPN and CDR2 is SVGIG (reference sequence). CDR3 nucleotides: TGTGCCTGGGGACCCTCTGGAAACACCATATATTTT. Translating gives CAWGPSGNTIYF.

The genes are TRBV10-1 and TRBJ2-1; tentative D call: TRBD2 (6 bases). The CDR3 has 14 amino acids. Germline loops: CDR1 WNHNN, CDR2 SYGVQD (reference sequence). Trimming removed 5 bases at V and 7 bases at J, with 15 bases between. The CDR3 loop reads CASSPSPAGNEQFF. As DNA, the CDR3 is TGCGCCAGCAGTCCTTCCCCCGCGGGGAATGAGCAGTTCTTC.

About this clone itself: Other DNA variants within this sample encode the same CDR3. CDR3 in amino acids: CAWSVRSGNYGYTF. CDR3 sequence (DNA): TGTGCCTGGAGTGTACGATCAGGGAACTATGGCTACACCTTC. The genes are TRBV30 and TRBJ1-2; the D gene is possibly TRBD1 (5 bases). Deletions cut 0 bases from V and 2 bases from J, with 10 bases between. Germline V lookup: CDR1 GTSNPN, CDR2 SVGIG (reference sequence). The CDR3 is 14 amino acids. The whole variable domain, filled in from reference TRBV30 and TRBJ1-2, reads SQTIHQWPATLVQPVGSPLSLECTVEGTSNPNLYWYRQAAGRGLQLLFYSVGIGQISSEVPQNLSASRPQDRQFILSSKKLLLSDSGFYLCAWSVRSGNYGYTFGSGTRLTVV.

This clone is a singleton in its sample. This chain connects TRBV28 to TRBJ1-1; 9 bases are a match to TRBD1. The V gene end was trimmed by 2 bases and the J gene end by 4 bases; junction bases not matched to a gene: 2. The CDR3 extends over 14 amino acids. CDR1 MDHEN and CDR2 SYDVKM come from the germline V gene. Here the CDR3 DNA reads TGTGCCAGCAGTTTACCGACAGGGGGCACTGAAGCTTTCTTT. Translating it yields CASSLPTGGTEAFF.

The chain combines TRBV5-5 with TRBJ2-1; TRBD2 matches 13 bases. The trim removed 5 bases at V and 9 bases at J, leaving 8 bases unmatched. The germline V gene encodes CDR1 SGHKS and CDR2 YYEKEE (reference sequence). The CDR3 contains 15 residues. CDR3 coding DNA: TGTGCCAGCAGGGTCGGACTAGCGGGAGTGTCTGAGCAGTTCTTC. Its translation is CASRVGLAGVSEQFF.

Only a few counts were recorded for this clone. The V call is TRBV10-2, the J call TRBJ1-1; 7 bases are shared with TRBD1. V was clipped by 5 bases and J by 0 bases; unmatched bases: 3. Germline CDR1 and CDR2: WSHSY and SAAADI. CDR3 length equals 14 residues. Written as DNA, the CDR3 is TGCGCCAGCAGTCAGGACAGGATGAACACTGAAGCTTTCTTT. Translation: CASSQDRMNTEAFF.

Note on this clone: At one end the junction does not follow the germline gene, possibly because of a read error. The rearrangement joins TRBV7-2 to TRBJ1-6; D is undetermined. Germline lookup yields CDR1 SGHTA and CDR2 FQGNSA. The CDR3 totals 12 residues. CDR3 DNA: TGTGCCAGCAGCTTAAATAACTCACCCCTCCACTTT. Its protein is CASSLNNSPLHF.

The CDR3 reads CAISEITGQETQYF. CDR3 in DNA: TGTGCCATCAGTGAGATTACGGGGCAAGAGACCCAGTACTTC. This chain links TRBV10-3 with TRBJ2-5; D is perhaps TRBD2 (5 bases). This CDR3 has 14 amino acids. Per germline, CDR1 ENHRY and CDR2 SYGVKD. V shed 2 bases and J shed 2 bases, with 9 bases lying between them.

The rearrangement uses TRBV16 and TRBJ1-5; TRBD1 agrees at 7 bases. Trimming cost V 6 bases and J 3 bases; bases outside gene matches: 5. CDR1 is KGHSY, CDR2 FQNENV, per germline. This CDR3 contains 14 residues. The CDR3 DNA reads TGTGCCAGCAGTCTCACAGGGGCCAATCAGCCCCAGCATTTT. Its protein product is CASSLTGANQPQHF.

V usage is TRBV19 and J usage is TRBJ2-2; D ambiguous. The V end was cut by 1 base, the J end by 5 bases, with 8 bases between. Germline V gene sequence: CDR1 LNHDA, CDR2 SQIVND (reference sequence). The CDR3 length is 14 residues. The CDR3 reads CASSIGAGTGELFF. The CDR3 DNA is TGTGCCAGTAGTATAGGGGCCGGTACCGGGGAGCTGTTTTTT.

The chain couples TRBV30 to TRBJ1-6; D unclear. The V end was cut by 2 bases, the J end by 3 bases, with 14 bases between. The CDR3 totals 16 residues. CDR1 GTSNPN and CDR2 SVGIG come from the germline V gene (reference sequence). CDR3 protein: CAWSTTRFGYNSPLHF. Here the CDR3 DNA reads TGTGCCTGGAGTACCACGAGGTTTGGCTATAATTCACCCCTCCACTTT.

This clone has more than one count but fewer than ten. The chain recombines TRBV6-5 with TRBJ2-7; 7 bases agree with TRBD2. Germline CDR1 MNHEY, CDR2 SVGAGI. The V and J ends lost 11 bases and 0 bases, in that order; junction bases with no gene match: 10. This CDR3 spans 14 amino acids. In nucleotides, the CDR3 is TGTGCCGCGGCGCGGGGGATGGCCTCCTACGAGCAGTACTTC. Its translation is CAAARGMASYEQYF.

The chain carries TRBV5-4 and TRBJ2-3; 15 bases align to TRBD2. After removal of 1 base from V and 6 bases from J, the junction contained 9 bases not matched to a gene. The germline V gene encodes CDR1 SGHNT and CDR2 YYREEE (reference sequence). CDR3 length: 18 residues. The DNA for the CDR3 is TGTGCCAGCAGCTTGATAGGTCGGACTAGCGGGGGGGTGGATACGCAGTATTTT. Its translation: CASSLIGRTSGGVDTQYF. Full variable domain (missing parts from reference TRBV5-4 and TRBJ2-3): ETGVTQSPTHLIKTRGQQVTLRCSSQSGHNTVSWYQQALGQGPQFIFQYYREEENGRGNFPPRFSGLQFPNYSSELNVNALELDDSALYLCASSLIGRTSGGVDTQYFGPGTRLTVL.

CDR3 DNA: TGTGCCAGCAGGGGGCACAGGGGGCGCGACGAGACCCAGTACTTC. This gives the protein CASRGHRGRDETQYF. The rearrangement links TRBV11-2 to TRBJ2-5, with TRBD1 matching 9 bases. The germline gives CDR1 SGHAT, CDR2 FQNNGV. The V segment lost 6 bases and the J segment 5 bases; nucleotides outside the gene matches: 10. This CDR3 comprises 15 residues.